This T cell receptor beta chain originates from a study of T cell repertoires in ileal Crohn's disease. In the study overall: About half of patients got postoperative therapy: roughly 12 thiopurines, approximately 18 anti-TNF. At postoperative colonoscopy, neoterminal ileum biopsies were taken as M6.

Time point of the sample: neoterminal ileum biopsy at postoperative endoscopy, about 6 months after surgery. Deletions cut 5 bases from V and 7 bases from J, with 9 bases between. The CDR3 spans 11 residues. Germline CDR1 reads SEHNR; CDR2 reads FQNEAQ (reference sequence). This clone was observed once. Sequenced by immunoSEQ multiplex PCR; TCRdb stores in-frame clones only, minus some. The sample includes about 2,300 clones, about four fifths of them seen just once. The rearrangement joins TRBV7-9 to TRBJ2-7; D not certain. This clonotype originated in an adult with Crohn's disease. Sequenced: ileal tissue. DNA of the CDR3: TGTGCCAGCAGCCCTCTGGAGGAGCAGTACTTC. This gives the protein CASSPLEEQYF.